This T cell receptor beta chain was sequenced for a study of glioma-infiltrating T cells (dated by TCRdb to about 2016). Background for the entire study: TCR alpha- and beta-chain repertoires were sequenced from glioma tissue, non-neoplastic brain tissue and matched peripheral blood mononuclear cells. To measure divergence between tissue and blood T-cell populations, each tissue-infiltrating repertoire was compared with the peripheral blood repertoire of the same patient. Three low-grade glioma patients, several primary glioblastoma patients and three non-glioma patients contributing non-neoplastic brain tissue were included in the paired cohort. Paper-wide results and their limitations: VJ-independent divergence between tissue and blood was lower than expected in non-neoplastic patients but higher than expected in all gliomas, particularly low-grade gliomas. Very few CDR3 sequences were shared between tissue and blood, attributed to high CDR3 diversity and limited sampling. The group comparisons were based on small numbers of patients: three non-neoplastic, three low-grade glioma and several glioblastoma patients.

TCR alpha and beta CDR3 regions were amplified with the iRepertoire nested amplicon-rescue multiplex PCR (arm-PCR) platform from RNA. The input for one-step reverse transcription and amplification was about 85-400 ng of either tissue mRNA or PBMC total RNA. After bead purification, a secondary multiplex PCR added Illumina adapters, and libraries were gel-purified between 200 and 400 bp. Libraries carried internal 6-nucleotide barcodes used for demultiplexing. Sequencing of libraries was performed on an Illumina MiSeq with 2x220 or 2x250 nucleotide paired-end reads. On the study's bioinformatics: Paired reads were merged using FLASH 1.2.11 and aligned with BWA-MEM to the GRCh37 human genome, and TRA and TRB reads were then extracted. An IMGT-derived reference of cassette sequences and CDR3 motifs, with pseudogenes included, was used for V and J assignment. Reads were translated in three frames, and productive CDR3s were defined as those with a C...FGXG motif and no stop codons. Unique combinations of V-J cassette pair and CDR3 amino acid sequence were defined as clonotypes. Reads were filtered by Hamming distance, thresholded by each sample's sequence error rate in mapped regions. TCRdb itself trimmed the public reads at Q25 with fastp, ran MiXCR and retained productive beta chains. Every distinct CDR3 protein forms one entry, paired with its most common genes and DNA. The V and J calls were determined by TCRdb, not by the authors. The sample has approximately 100,000 distinct CDR3 sequences on record, roughly 30% of them singletons. The ten largest account for 44% of the sample.

This clonotype was found a few times. Its antigen is unknown. Per-nucleotide qualities are absent, and no much larger clonotype sits a single base away. The germline V gene specifies MDHEN as CDR1 and SYDVKM as CDR2. V and J lose 4 bases and 2 bases, and a span of 9 bases separates them. The CDR3 numbers 15 residues from cysteine through phenylalanine. The sequence is cut down to CDR3 DNA, 45 bases in frame from base 1. The sequence joins TRBV28 to TRBJ2-6; the D gene is possibly TRBD2, with 5 bases matching. This clonotype was sampled from a human donor with low-grade glioma or glioblastoma, undergoing nonglioma brain surgery, or in good health (not recorded which). The specimen was glioma tissue, nonneoplastic brain tissue, or PBMCs (not recorded which). The CDR3 region reads CASSWGDAGANVLTF. The sequence in DNA is TGTGCCAGCAGTTGGGGAGACGCTGGGGCCAACGTCCTGACTTTC.